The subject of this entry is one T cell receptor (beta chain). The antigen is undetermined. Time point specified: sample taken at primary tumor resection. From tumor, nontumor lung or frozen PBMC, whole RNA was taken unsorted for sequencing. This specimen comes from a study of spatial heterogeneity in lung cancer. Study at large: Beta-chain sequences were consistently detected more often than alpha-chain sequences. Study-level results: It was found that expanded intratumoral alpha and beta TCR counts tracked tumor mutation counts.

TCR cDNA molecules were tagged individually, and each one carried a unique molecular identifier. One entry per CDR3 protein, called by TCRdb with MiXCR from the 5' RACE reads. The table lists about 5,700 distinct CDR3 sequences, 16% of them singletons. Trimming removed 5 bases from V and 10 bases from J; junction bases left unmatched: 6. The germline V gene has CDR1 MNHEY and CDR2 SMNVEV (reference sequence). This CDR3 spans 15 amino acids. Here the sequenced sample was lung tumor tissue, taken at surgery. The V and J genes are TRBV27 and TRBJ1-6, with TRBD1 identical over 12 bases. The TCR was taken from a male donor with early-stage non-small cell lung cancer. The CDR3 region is CASSPGQGARSPLHF. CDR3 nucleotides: TGTGCCAGCAGTCCGGGACAGGGGGCTCGGTCACCCCTCCACTTT.